One and the same sample provided the 27 T cell receptor beta chains below, sequenced in a study of metastatic and nonmetastatic thyroid tumors. MiXCR reprocessed the PCR reads for TCRdb. There are about 15,000 clones in the sample; roughly a quarter occur only once, and approximately 8% lies in the top ten. Thyroid surgery had not been preceded by any treatment in any patient. What was sequenced was tumor tissue. The receptor set was obtained from a female donor with papillary thyroid cancer or a benign thyroid nodule (not recorded which). Some clones in this sample may be carry-over from other donors' samples.

This clone was detected once. V gene TRBV18 combines with J gene TRBJ2-2, with TRBD2 matching 7 bases. This CDR3 has 15 amino acids. CDR1 and CDR2 (germline): KGHSH, LQKENI. V was clipped by 2 bases and J by 7 bases; unmatched bases: 7. In DNA, the CDR3 is TGTGCCAGCTCACCAGGGAGGGAGAGGATCGGGGAGCTGTTTTTT. This gives the protein CASSPGRERIGELFF.

This clone was seen at least ten times. The rearrangement links TRBV7-9 to TRBJ1-4; D is perhaps TRBD1 (5 bases). CDR3 length: 13 residues. The germline gives CDR1 SEHNR, CDR2 FQNEAQ (reference sequence). Trimming shortened V by 5 bases and J by 7 bases, and 11 bases separated the two germline ends. The CDR3 region has the DNA TGTGCCAGCAGCGACCGACAGACTGAAAAACTGTTTTTT. Its protein is CASSDRQTEKLFF.

This clone occurred a few times. The chain is built from TRBV2 and TRBJ1-1; D call uncertain. The CDR3 is 13 amino acids. Germline loops: CDR1 SNHLY, CDR2 FYNNEI. V was trimmed by 2 bases and J by 8 bases, leaving 12 bases between them. The CDR3 DNA sequence: TGTGCCAGCAGTGAACAGCCAGTCGGGGAAGCTTTCTTT. Translated: CASSEQPVGEAFF.

This clone has just a few counts. The chain recombines TRBV6-1 with TRBJ1-1; no firm D call. V lost 1 base and J lost 1, with 7 bases in between. CDR1 MNHNS and CDR2 SASEGT come from the germline V gene. The CDR3 loop spans 14 amino acids. The CDR3 spells CASSEVFANTEAFF. DNA for the CDR3: TGTGCCAGCAGTGAAGTGTTCGCGAACACTGAAGCTTTCTTT.

This clone is labeled as medium-sized (0.01 to 0.1%). The CDR3 sequence is CASSRASQAFF. CDR3 in DNA: TGTGCCAGCAGCAGGGCGTCGCAAGCTTTCTTT. This chain connects TRBV6-1 to TRBJ1-1; D might be TRBD1 (5 bases). Germline V gene sequence: CDR1 MNHNS, CDR2 SASEGT. The CDR3 sequence is 11 residues long. V was clipped by 6 bases and J by 9 bases, with 11 bases between them.

This clone has more than one count but fewer than ten. One end of the junction varies from germline; a read error may be responsible. J is TRBJ1-5 and V is TRBV6-9, with D tentatively TRBD1 (5 bases). Germline assignment: CDR1 MNHGY and CDR2 SVAAGI. The CDR3 totals 15 residues. CDR3 bases: TGTGCCAGCATTTATTCGGGGCAGCTCTGGGAGCCCCAGCATTTT. This codes for CASIYSGQLWEPQHF.

By share of the sample, this clone is medium-sized. The chain carries TRBV29-1 and TRBJ2-7, with 7 bases matching TRBD2. V lost 7 bases to trimming and J lost 4 bases; unmatched junction nucleotides: 7. Germline V gene sequence: CDR1 SQVTM, CDR2 ANQGSEA. CDR3 length: 12 amino acids. CDR3 sequence: CSGGSGIYEQYF. CDR3 bases: TGCAGCGGAGGAAGCGGGATATACGAGCAGTACTTC.

Details on this clone: This may stem from a read error, because a much larger clone lies one nucleotide away. V usage is TRBV20-1 and J usage is TRBJ2-7; 9 nucleotides agree with TRBD1. Germline values: CDR1 DFQATT, CDR2 SNEGSKA (reference sequence). The V gene end was trimmed by 5 bases and the J gene end by 10 bases; junction bases not matched to a gene: 15. The CDR3 is 14 residues long. CDR3 nucleotide sequence: TGCAGTGCTCTAACAGGGGGCCGCTCCTGCGATCAGTACTTC. Residues: CSALTGGRSCDQYF.

Worth noting for this clone: This may be a read error: a much more frequent sequence differs by one nucleotide. Other DNA sequences from this sample encode an identical CDR3 as well. The V gene is TRBV2, the J gene TRBJ2-3; D possibly uses TRBD1 or TRBD2 (5 bases each). CDR1 SNHLY and CDR2 FYNNEI come from the germline V gene. V lost 4 bases, J lost 6 bases, and 20 bases lay in between. The CDR3 covers 16 residues. In DNA, the CDR3 is TGTGCCAGCAGTGTCCCGGGACGCCGCGCGTCGGATACGCAGTATTTT. This translates into CASSVPGRRASDTQYF.

There are a few counts of this clone. The chain couples TRBV4-3 to TRBJ2-2; the D is unclear. Trimming stripped 0 bases from V and 6 bases from J, with 14 bases between. The germline V gene has CDR1 LGHNA and CDR2 YSLEER. This CDR3 is 16 amino acids long. This CDR3 is CASSQDRRSIPGELFF. In DNA, the CDR3 is TGCGCCAGCAGCCAAGATAGGCGGTCTATCCCCGGGGAGCTGTTTTTT.

This clone was detected ten times or more. This sequence joins TRBV20-1 and TRBJ1-5, with 8 bases lining up with TRBD1. With 5 bases clipped from V and 2 bases from J, the junction kept 5 bases outside the gene matches. The CDR3 extends over 14 amino acids. Germline loops: CDR1 DFQATT, CDR2 SNEGSKA (reference sequence). In DNA, the CDR3 is TGCAGTGCTGGCCGGGACAGGCGCAATCAGCCCCAGCATTTT. Amino acid sequence: CSAGRDRRNQPQHF.

Ten or more counts support this clone. The chain employs TRBV7-2 and TRBJ2-5; 10 positions match TRBD1. V lost 5 bases and J lost 5; bases outside the gene matches: 8. This CDR3 has 15 amino acids. Germline V lookup: CDR1 SGHTA, CDR2 FQGNSA. The CDR3 nucleotides read TGTGCCAGCAGCCTCCTGGGACAGGGGCAGGAGACCCAGTACTTC. This sequence encodes CASSLLGQGQETQYF.

This clone rates as medium-sized. The rearrangement joins TRBV7-8 to TRBJ2-1; the D is unclear. CDR3 size: 12 residues. Germline CDR1 reads SGHVS; CDR2 reads FQNEAQ. V lost 3 bases and J 6 bases, leaving 6 bases between the germline ends. The CDR3 nucleotides read TGTGCCAGCAGCTTTTCCCGCAATGAGCAGTTCTTC. Its translation is CASSFSRNEQFF.

In its sample, this clone was seen many times. The rearrangement uses TRBV7-8 and TRBJ2-7, with 12 bases that match TRBD2. CDR3 length equals 16 residues. Looked up from germline, CDR1 is SGHVS and CDR2 is FQNEAQ. V shed 5 bases, J shed 8 bases, and the junction held 13 bases outside the gene matches. The CDR3 here is CASSGSLAGGLMKQYF. The CDR3 DNA sequence: TGTGCCAGCAGCGGTTCACTAGCGGGGGGACTAATGAAGCAGTACTTC.

This rearrangement joins TRBV12-3 or TRBV12-4 to TRBJ2-7; D unclear. Trimming removed 3 bases at V and 3 bases at J, with 9 bases between. The CDR3 is 13 residues long. The CDR3 is CASSFAWGYEQYF. The CDR3 DNA sequence: TGTGCCAGCAGTTTCGCGTGGGGCTACGAGCAGTACTTC.

This clone is medium-sized in the sample. The V gene is TRBV6-1, the J gene TRBJ2-3; TRBD1 matches at 7 bases. The CDR3 is 16 residues long. Germline values: CDR1 MNHNS, CDR2 SASEGT. J gave up 0 bases and V 1 base, and 4 bases lay outside the gene matches. The CDR3 sequence: CASSEGGQRSTDTQYF. As DNA, the CDR3 is TGTGCCAGCAGTGAAGGGGGACAGCGCAGCACAGATACGCAGTATTTT.

This clone was picked up many times. J is TRBJ2-7 and V is TRBV20-1; D is unresolved. V was pared by 2 bases and J by 5 bases, with 13 bases between. The CDR3 consists of 13 residues. The germline V gene encodes CDR1 DFQATT and CDR2 SNEGSKA (reference sequence). The CDR3 sequence is CSARTGFCHEQYF. The CDR3 region has the DNA TGCAGTGCTAGAACTGGCTTCTGCCACGAGCAGTACTTC.

There are many counts of this clone. V and J are TRBV24-1 and TRBJ2-3; D gene ambiguous. Trimming removed 2 bases from V and 0 bases from J, with 11 bases in between. CDR1 and CDR2 (germline): KGHDR, SFDVKD. This CDR3 is 16 amino acids long. This CDR3 reads CATSDSRSVSTDTQYF. Written as DNA, the CDR3 is TGTGCCACCAGTGATTCACGATCAGTTAGCACAGATACGCAGTATTTT.

By share, this clone ranks as medium-sized. This sequence joins TRBV6-5 and TRBJ2-1; TRBD2 agrees at 7 bases. Germline lookup yields CDR1 MNHEY and CDR2 SVGAGI. Unmatched junction bases numbered 19, after V lost 6 bases and J lost 8 bases. CDR3 length: 17 residues. The CDR3 loop is CASSVYRLRLADDEQFF. DNA of the CDR3: TGTGCCAGCAGCGTTTATAGGTTGAGACTAGCAGATGATGAGCAGTTCTTC.

By its share, this clone is large (0.1 to 1%). The chain uses TRBV7-2 and TRBJ2-7; D is ambiguous. V shed 1 base and J shed 2 bases, with 6 bases lying between them. The CDR3 sequence is 13 residues long. The germline V gene encodes CDR1 SGHTA and CDR2 FQGNSA. The CDR3 loop is CASSLDSAYEQYF. Here the CDR3 DNA reads TGTGCCAGCAGCTTAGACAGCGCCTACGAGCAGTACTTC.

This clone was picked up many times. The chain couples TRBV4-2 to TRBJ2-7; D gene uncertain. The CDR3 is made up of 14 amino acids. V gave up 3 bases and J gave up 0 bases, with 9 bases separating them. Germline V CDR1 and CDR2: LGHNA, YNFKEQ. CDR3: CASSQALSSYEQYF. The CDR3 bases are TGTGCCAGCAGCCAGGCCTTGAGCTCCTACGAGCAGTACTTC.

Only one count was recorded for this clone. The chain recombines TRBV4-2 with TRBJ1-4; the match to TRBD1 covers 7 bases. Germline CDR1 and CDR2: LGHNA and YNFKEQ. Trimming removed 0 bases from V and 6 bases from J; junction bases left unmatched: 4. This CDR3 has 15 amino acids. The CDR3 DNA sequence: TGTGCCAGCAGCCAAGAAGCAGGGGGGGATGAAAAACTGTTTTTT. This sequence encodes CASSQEAGGDEKLFF.

V usage is TRBV20-1 and J usage is TRBJ2-7; D gene uncertain. The V end was cut by 0 bases, the J end by 1 base, with 19 bases between. In germline, CDR1 is DFQATT, CDR2 SNEGSKA (reference sequence). The CDR3 length is 17 residues. In nucleotides, the CDR3 is TGCAGTGCTAGAGATGGGGAAACGGTAGCTTTTTCCTACGAGCAGTACTTC. Translating it yields CSARDGETVAFSYEQYF.

This clone was observed at least ten times. Other DNA sequences in the same sample also yield this CDR3. The chain has TRBV10-3 and TRBJ1-5, with no clear D. This CDR3 region has 15 residues. Trimming removed 3 bases from V and 0 bases from J, with 9 bases in between. Germline loops: CDR1 ENHRY, CDR2 SYGVKD. For the CDR3, the DNA is TGTGCCATCAGTGAAGGGAGGAATAGCAATCAGCCCCAGCATTTT. It translates to CAISEGRNSNQPQHF.

This clone is medium-sized (0.01 to 0.1%) within its sample. The rearrangement joins TRBV6-2 or TRBV6-3 to TRBJ2-7; 12 bases fit TRBD2. Trimming at V came to 6 bases and at J to 3 bases, leaving 0 bases not matched to a gene. The CDR3 length is 13 residues. Germline lookup yields CDR1 MNHEY and CDR2 SVGEGT. Here the CDR3 DNA reads TGTGCCAGCAGACTAGCGGGAGGCTACGAGCAGTACTTC. It encodes CASRLAGGYEQYF.

In its sample, this clone is medium-sized (0.01 to 0.1%). J is TRBJ2-3 and V is TRBV3-1; no reliable D call. Germline V gene sequence: CDR1 LGHDT, CDR2 YNNKEL (reference sequence). This CDR3 has 12 amino acids. Trimming took off 4 bases at V and 8 bases at J, with 10 bases between the two ends. CDR3 in amino acids: CASSPLLGTQYF. The CDR3 DNA sequence: TGTGCCAGCAGCCCCCTATTGGGTACGCAGTATTTT.

Many counts were recorded for this clone. The V and J genes are TRBV5-1 and TRBJ2-2; 8 nucleotides match TRBD1. The junction had 6 bases not matched to a gene; V was cut back by 4 bases and J by 4 bases. The CDR3 length is 15 residues. The germline V gene encodes CDR1 SGHRS and CDR2 YFSETQ. The CDR3 DNA reads TGCGCCAGCAGCCAAGGACAGGGTATCACCGGGGAGCTGTTTTTT. Its protein is CASSQGQGITGELFF.